The rows below give T cell receptor beta chains drawn from one sample of a study of CD8 T cells in Susac syndrome. TCRdb itself ran the immunoSEQ multiplex PCR reads through MiXCR, one entry per CDR3 protein. Of about 150,000 distinct CDR3 sequences in the sample, over 95% were seen once. The source material was CD8+ T cells from PBMCs. The receptors were gathered from a human donor with multiple sclerosis. CDR3s include the opening cysteine and the closing phenylalanine or tryptophan. A D gene is named only where the DNA matches it firmly. The listing skips clone size in some rows; elsewhere it reads once, few, many or a size class.

D gene: .; clone size: few; J gene: TRBJ2-7; V gene: TRBV7-6; CDR3 protein: CASSPEYSKHYEQYF; CDR3 DNA: TGTGCCAGCAGCCCGGAATACAGCAAGCACTACGAGCAGTACTTC
D gene: .; clone size: .; J gene: TRBJ2-1; V gene: TRBV2; CDR3 protein: CASREGPYPGIPYNEQFF; CDR3 DNA: TGTGCCAGCAGGGAAGGTCCCTATCCAGGGATCCCCTACAATGAGCAGTTCTTC
D gene: .; clone size: .; J gene: TRBJ2-1; V gene: TRBV10-3; CDR3 protein: CAISESAGAKYNEQFF; CDR3 DNA: TGTGCCATCAGTGAGTCGGCGGGGGCCAAATACAATGAGCAGTTCTTC
D gene: TRBD2; clone size: .; J gene: TRBJ2-5; V gene: TRBV29-1; CDR3 protein: CSVRRGGLGETQYF; CDR3 DNA: TGCAGCGTGCGGCGGGGGGGCCTGGGAGAGACCCAGTACTTC
D gene: TRBD2; clone size: .; J gene: TRBJ2-1; V gene: TRBV20-1; CDR3 protein: CSATRTSGGPNNEQFF; CDR3 DNA: TGCAGTGCTACCCGGACTAGCGGGGGGCCAAACAATGAGCAGTTCTTC
D gene: TRBD1; clone size: .; J gene: TRBJ1-2; V gene: TRBV27; CDR3 protein: CASSPGQGGGYTF; CDR3 DNA: TGTGCCAGCAGTCCGGGACAGGGAGGGGGCTACACCTTC
D gene: .; clone size: .; J gene: TRBJ2-5; V gene: TRBV29-1; CDR3 protein: CSVDTGRGLQETQYF; CDR3 DNA: TGCAGCGTTGATACGGGGCGGGGGCTACAAGAGACCCAGTACTTC
D gene: .; clone size: once; J gene: TRBJ1-1; V gene: TRBV9; CDR3 protein: CASSVAEREWGTEAFF; CDR3 DNA: TGTGCCAGCAGCGTAGCGGAAAGGGAGTGGGGCACTGAAGCTTTCTTT
D gene: .; clone size: once; J gene: TRBJ2-5; V gene: TRBV20-1; CDR3 protein: CSAGGHLAGETQYF; CDR3 DNA: TGCAGTGCCGGGGGACACCTAGCTGGAGAGACCCAGTACTTC
D gene: .; clone size: .; J gene: TRBJ2-2; V gene: TRBV24-1; CDR3 protein: CATSESGELFF; CDR3 DNA: TGTGCCACCAGTGAATCCGGGGAGCTGTTTTTT
D gene: .; clone size: once; J gene: TRBJ2-7; V gene: TRBV9; CDR3 protein: CASSAGMGYEQYF; CDR3 DNA: TGTGCCAGCAGCGCAGGCATGGGGTACGAGCAGTACTTC
D gene: .; clone size: .; J gene: TRBJ2-1; V gene: TRBV6-5; CDR3 protein: CASMEGSPYNEQFF; CDR3 DNA: TGTGCCAGCATGGAGGGGTCCCCCTACAATGAGCAGTTCTTC
D gene: .; clone size: .; J gene: TRBJ1-2; V gene: TRBV20-1; CDR3 protein: CSARDIVAYFHGYTF; CDR3 DNA: TGCAGTGCTAGAGATATAGTAGCCTACTTTCATGGCTACACCTTC
D gene: .; clone size: .; J gene: TRBJ1-2; V gene: TRBV13; CDR3 protein: CASSLTTLSESASNYGYTF; CDR3 DNA: TGTGCCAGCAGCCTAACTACCCTCTCAGAGAGCGCCTCTAACTATGGCTACACCTTC
D gene: .; clone size: .; J gene: TRBJ2-6; V gene: TRBV15; CDR3 protein: CATSREGPSGANVLTF; CDR3 DNA: TGTGCCACCAGCAGAGAGGGGCCATCTGGGGCCAACGTCCTGACTTTC
D gene: .; clone size: .; J gene: TRBJ1-5; V gene: TRBV27; CDR3 protein: CASREGLGPDQPQHF; CDR3 DNA: TGTGCCAGCAGGGAGGGTTTGGGCCCCGATCAGCCCCAGCATTTT
D gene: .; clone size: .; J gene: TRBJ2-5; V gene: TRBV2; CDR3 protein: CASSDSADQETQYF; CDR3 DNA: TGTGCCAGCAGTGATTCGGCAGACCAAGAGACCCAGTACTTC
D gene: .; clone size: .; J gene: TRBJ1-1; V gene: TRBV3-1; CDR3 protein: CASSQDQPGTEAFF; CDR3 DNA: TGTGCCAGCAGCCAAGATCAACCGGGCACTGAAGCTTTCTTT
D gene: TRBD1; clone size: .; J gene: TRBJ1-1; V gene: TRBV30; CDR3 protein: CAWILPGQAGLSTEAFF; CDR3 DNA: TGTGCCTGGATCCTTCCGGGACAGGCCGGTTTGAGCACTGAAGCTTTCTTT
D gene: .; clone size: .; J gene: TRBJ1-5; V gene: TRBV12-3/TRBV12-4; CDR3 protein: CASSPQGRQQPQHF; CDR3 DNA: TGTGCCAGCAGTCCACAGGGACGACAACAGCCCCAGCATTTT
D gene: .; clone size: .; J gene: TRBJ1-2; V gene: TRBV30; CDR3 protein: CAFPQSGNGYTF; CDR3 DNA: TGTGCCTTTCCTCAGTCGGGGAACGGCTACACCTTC
D gene: TRBD1; clone size: .; J gene: TRBJ1-6; V gene: TRBV9; CDR3 protein: CASSAGQGTLHF; CDR3 DNA: TGTGCCAGCAGCGCGGGACAGGGGACCCTCCACTTT
D gene: TRBD2; clone size: .; J gene: TRBJ2-1; V gene: TRBV9; CDR3 protein: CASSATSGIHNEQFF; CDR3 DNA: TGTGCCAGCAGCGCGACTAGCGGGATTCACAATGAGCAGTTCTTC
D gene: .; clone size: .; J gene: TRBJ1-1; V gene: TRBV30; CDR3 protein: CAWSIMGGGTEAFF; CDR3 DNA: TGTGCCTGGAGTATCATGGGGGGCGGAACTGAAGCTTTCTTT
D gene: .; clone size: once; J gene: TRBJ2-3; V gene: TRBV4-2; CDR3 protein: CASSQDWTGGSTDTQYF; CDR3 DNA: TGTGCCAGCAGCCAAGATTGGACCGGGGGTAGCACAGATACGCAGTATTTT
D gene: .; clone size: .; J gene: TRBJ1-1; V gene: TRBV2; CDR3 protein: CASSDFPENTEAFF; CDR3 DNA: TGTGCCAGCAGTGACTTCCCGGAGAACACTGAAGCTTTCTTT
D gene: .; clone size: .; J gene: TRBJ1-1; V gene: TRBV30; CDR3 protein: CAWSPWGDMNTEAFF; CDR3 DNA: TGTGCCTGGTCCCCATGGGGCGACATGAACACTGAAGCTTTCTTT
D gene: .; clone size: .; J gene: TRBJ1-1; V gene: TRBV28; CDR3 protein: CASSPIWGREVGTEAFF; CDR3 DNA: TGTGCCAGCAGTCCGATCTGGGGAAGGGAGGTGGGCACTGAAGCTTTCTTT
D gene: TRBD2; clone size: .; J gene: TRBJ2-7; V gene: TRBV27; CDR3 protein: CASSPRGKGLYEQYF; CDR3 DNA: TGTGCCAGCTCCCCGCGGGGGAAAGGGCTCTACGAGCAGTACTTC
D gene: .; clone size: once; J gene: TRBJ1-1; V gene: TRBV29-1; CDR3 protein: CSVDGATEAFF; CDR3 DNA: TGCAGCGTTGACGGGGCGACTGAAGCTTTCTTT
D gene: TRBD2; clone size: once; J gene: TRBJ2-1; V gene: TRBV12-3/TRBV12-4; CDR3 protein: CASRSTSGGAYEQFF; CDR3 DNA: TGTGCCAGCAGGTCAACTAGCGGGGGGGCCTATGAGCAGTTCTTC
D gene: TRBD1; clone size: .; J gene: TRBJ2-1; V gene: TRBV29-1; CDR3 protein: CSAATGTGNEQFF; CDR3 DNA: TGCAGCGCCGCGACAGGGACAGGGAATGAGCAGTTCTTC
D gene: .; clone size: .; J gene: TRBJ1-2; V gene: TRBV12-3/TRBV12-4; CDR3 protein: CASSPVAGVGYTF; CDR3 DNA: TGTGCCAGCAGTCCAGTGGCAGGGGTTGGCTACACCTTC
D gene: .; clone size: .; J gene: TRBJ2-5; V gene: TRBV9; CDR3 protein: CASSGPYQETQYF; CDR3 DNA: TGTGCCAGCAGCGGTCCCTACCAAGAGACCCAGTACTTC
D gene: .; clone size: few; J gene: TRBJ1-1; V gene: TRBV6-6; CDR3 protein: CASSQGRINTEAFF; CDR3 DNA: TGTGCCAGCAGTCAGGGACGGATAAACACTGAAGCTTTCTTT
D gene: .; clone size: .; J gene: TRBJ1-1; V gene: TRBV30; CDR3 protein: CAVQEGNTEAFF; CDR3 DNA: TGTGCCGTACAGGAGGGGAACACTGAAGCTTTCTTT
D gene: .; clone size: .; J gene: TRBJ2-1; V gene: TRBV20-1; CDR3 protein: CSASTREQFF; CDR3 DNA: TGCAGTGCTAGCACCAGGGAGCAGTTCTTC
D gene: .; clone size: .; J gene: TRBJ2-4; V gene: TRBV29-1; CDR3 protein: CSTSEGNIQYF; CDR3 DNA: TGCAGTACTTCCGAAGGAAACATTCAGTACTTC
D gene: .; clone size: .; J gene: TRBJ1-4; V gene: TRBV7-9; CDR3 protein: CASSPYEATNEKLFF; CDR3 DNA: TGTGCCAGCAGCCCGTATGAGGCAACTAATGAAAAACTGTTTTTT
D gene: .; clone size: .; J gene: TRBJ1-2; V gene: TRBV4-1; CDR3 protein: CASSQEGYHNYGYTF; CDR3 DNA: TGCGCCAGCAGCCAAGAAGGGTATCATAACTATGGCTACACCTTC
D gene: .; clone size: .; J gene: TRBJ2-1; V gene: TRBV7-8; CDR3 protein: CASSLAPQHGQFF; CDR3 DNA: TGTGCCAGCAGCTTAGCGCCCCAGCACGGGCAGTTCTTC
D gene: .; clone size: .; J gene: TRBJ1-5; V gene: TRBV30; CDR3 protein: CAWREDGIRQPQHF; CDR3 DNA: TGTGCCTGGAGGGAGGACGGCATTCGGCAGCCCCAGCATTTT
D gene: TRBD2; clone size: .; J gene: TRBJ2-5; V gene: TRBV20-1; CDR3 protein: CSAGPRGGAGETQYF; CDR3 DNA: TGCAGTGCTGGACCACGCGGGGGGGCGGGGGAGACCCAGTACTTC
D gene: .; clone size: .; J gene: TRBJ2-3; V gene: TRBV4-1; CDR3 protein: CASSQVARLANTDTQYF; CDR3 DNA: TGCGCCAGCAGCCAAGTGGCCAGGCTAGCCAACACAGATACGCAGTATTTT
D gene: .; clone size: once; J gene: TRBJ1-2; V gene: TRBV6-2/TRBV6-3; CDR3 protein: CASSYSAGQGHGYTF; CDR3 DNA: TGTGCCAGCAGTTACTCAGCTGGGCAGGGTCATGGCTACACCTTC
D gene: TRBD1; clone size: .; J gene: TRBJ2-7; V gene: TRBV12-3/TRBV12-4; CDR3 protein: CASSFDRAAGYEQYF; CDR3 DNA: TGTGCCAGCAGTTTTGACAGGGCAGCTGGCTACGAGCAGTACTTC